The table lists the clone carrying this T cell receptor beta chain with many counts. What it recognizes is unknown. The record originates from a study of read filtering for tumor transcriptome and immune sequencing. On the study more broadly: The cohort had over 16 men and approximately 13 women aged roughly 45 to 90, mean roughly 71 years. Study results and caveats: Dropping single-read clonotypes raised IR-seq and RNA-seq shared-clonotype correlation.

The CDR3 is 19 residues long. The V end lost 7 bases, the J end lost 4 bases, and 30 bases lay between the germline ends. Germline V gives CDR1 SGHRS, CDR2 YFSETQ. From 300 to 450 ng of RNA, a library with molecular barcoded alpha/delta and beta/gamma adaptors was made. One entry per CDR3 protein results from TCRdb running MiXCR on the reads. Of 50,000 to 65,000 distinct CDR3 sequences listed, 15% to 25% are singletons. Bone marrow was sampled from every patient at the time of active disease. The chain uses TRBV5-1 and TRBJ2-1; TRBD1 is a possible D gene (9 bases). Sequences were obtained from a population of CD138-negative cells sorted from bone marrow. This clonotype was sampled from a donor aged 40 or over with multiple myeloma. The CDR3 is CASGPMGQGVAGGYNEQFF. Here the CDR3 DNA reads TGCGCCAGCGGTCCGATGGGACAGGGTGTGGCGGGGGGATACAATGAGCAGTTCTTC.